These T cell receptor beta chains were read from a single sample in a study of blood T cell repertoires in COVID-19. Profiling relied on immunoSEQ multiplex PCR, and the TCRdb table lists in-frame clones only, not all of them. The table has roughly 700,000 clones, more than 80% seen once. Sequencing was carried out using peripheral blood. Receptors were obtained from a woman aged 18-29 years with acute or convalescent COVID-19. The CDR3 runs from the conserved cysteine through the conserved F or W. A D gene is named only where the DNA matches it firmly. The size field is filled for only some rows; it gives once, few, many or a size class.

cdr3_length | d_call | clone_size | j_call | v_call | cdr3_nt | cdr3_aa
17 | - | - | TRBJ1-2 | TRBV4-3 | TGCGCCAGCAGCCTAGTACTTGGACAGCCGGCGTACTATGGCTACACCTTC | CASSLVLGQPAYYGYTF
15 | - | once | TRBJ1-5 | TRBV6-5 | TGTGCCAGCATAGTGGGCCAAAGGTGCAATCAGCCCCAGCATTTT | CASIVGQRCNQPQHF
15 | - | - | TRBJ1-4 | TRBV27 | TGTGCCAGCAGTTTATATTGGGGAGGGGATGAAAAACTGTTTTTT | CASSLYWGGDEKLFF
15 | TRBD2 | - | TRBJ2-3 | TRBV11-2 | TGTGCCAGCAGCACTAGCGGGGATCCTCCAGATACGCAGTATTTT | CASSTSGDPPDTQYF
13 | - | - | TRBJ2-1 | TRBV7-9 | TGTGCCAGCGGCCCCAGGGGATACAATGAGCAGTTCTTC | CASGPRGYNEQFF
12 | - | once | TRBJ2-3 | TRBV12-3/TRBV12-4 | TGTGCCAGCAGTTTATTGGAGGATACGCAGTATTTT | CASSLLEDTQYF
11 | - | once | TRBJ1-2 | TRBV28 | TGTGCCAGCAGTTTGGAGCTCGGCTACACCTTC | CASSLELGYTF
12 | - | - | TRBJ1-1 | TRBV25-1 | TGTGCCAGCAGGGGGGGAGTCCCTGAAGCTTTCTTT | CASRGGVPEAFF
13 | - | - | TRBJ1-4 | TRBV18 | TGTGCCAGCTCACCGAGGAGCAATGAAAAACTGTTTTTT | CASSPRSNEKLFF
14 | TRBD1 | - | TRBJ2-7 | TRBV5-1 | TGCGCCAGCGGCCGGGACAGGGGAATCTACGAGCAGTACTTC | CASGRDRGIYEQYF
14 | - | once | TRBJ1-2 | TRBV2 | TGTGCCTCGAAACAGGTGGTCGATAACTATGGCTACACCTTC | CASKQVVDNYGYTF
20 | - | - | TRBJ2-4 | TRBV4-1 | TGCGCCAGCAGCCAAGATCGATTGACAGGAAAAGTTCTAGCCAAAAACATTCAGTACTTC | CASSQDRLTGKVLAKNIQYF
12 | - | - | TRBJ2-5 | TRBV3-1/TRBV3-2 | TGTGCCAGCAGCCACGCGAGAGAGACCCAGTACTTC | CASSHARETQYF
15 | TRBD1 | - | TRBJ1-5 | TRBV14 | TGTGCCAGCAGCCACTTAGGGACAGGGTGTGAGCCCCAGCATTTT | CASSHLGTGCEPQHF
13 | TRBD1 | - | TRBJ2-7 | TRBV12-5 | TGTGCTAGTGGTGGGACAGTAGGTTACGAGCAGTACTTC | CASGGTVGYEQYF
13 | - | - | TRBJ1-3 | TRBV30 | TGTGCCTGGAGTGGAGGGTACAGAAACACCATATATTTT | CAWSGGYRNTIYF
14 | - | - | TRBJ1-1 | TRBV19 | TGTGCCAGTAGTATAGATCTCCGCGGGACTGAAGCTTTCTTT | CASSIDLRGTEAFF
14 | TRBD1 | - | TRBJ1-1 | TRBV3-1/TRBV3-2 | TGTGCCAGCAGCCAAGGGCGGGACAGGGGTTCCGCTTTCTTT | CASSQGRDRGSAFF
12 | - | - | TRBJ1-2 | TRBV10-3 | TGTGCCATACAAACAGTGAGCTATGGCTACACCTTC | CAIQTVSYGYTF
16 | TRBD1 | - | TRBJ1-4 | TRBV24-1 | TGTGCCACCAGAAGACAGGGGGCTGGAACTAATGAAAAACTGTTTTTT | CATRRQGAGTNEKLFF
15 | - | once | TRBJ2-5 | TRBV24-1 | TGTGCCACCAGGGGGGTACGGGGGTCAGGGGAGACCCAGTACTTC | CATRGVRGSGETQYF
10 | - | - | TRBJ1-2 | TRBV7-9 | TGTGCCAGCAGCTTAGTACAGGCCACCTTC | CASSLVQATF
15 | - | - | TRBJ1-2 | TRBV3-1/TRBV3-2 | TGTGCCAGCAGCGAGAAGTGGGCTCCTAACTATGGCTACACCTTC | CASSEKWAPNYGYTF
14 | TRBD2 | - | TRBJ2-7 | TRBV19 | TGTGCCAGTAGTGATAGCGGGGGCCCCTACGAGCAGTACTTC | CASSDSGGPYEQYF
15 | TRBD1 | - | TRBJ2-7 | TRBV24-1 | TGTGCCACCAGTGATCGGCGGACAGGGAACTACGAGCAGTACTTC | CATSDRRTGNYEQYF
15 | - | - | TRBJ1-5 | TRBV28 | TGTGCCACCTCCCCCGCGGGGTCTAGGAATCAGCCCCAGCATTTT | CATSPAGSRNQPQHF
15 | TRBD1 | - | TRBJ2-1 | TRBV9 | TGTGCCAGCAACCCGGGGACAGTAAATTACAATGAGCAGTTCTTC | CASNPGTVNYNEQFF
14 | TRBD1 | - | TRBJ1-6 | TRBV25-1 | TGTGCCAGCAGTGATCTTCAGGGGGATTCACCCCTCCACTTT | CASSDLQGDSPLHF
14 | TRBD1 | - | TRBJ2-7 | TRBV5-1 | TGCGCCAGCAGCCAGGGACAGGGATCTCTCGAGCAGTACTTC | CASSQGQGSLEQYF
14 | - | - | TRBJ2-1 | TRBV30 | TGTGCCTGGAGGCCTCGGGGAAGGAACAATGAGCAGTTCTTC | CAWRPRGRNNEQFF
13 | - | - | TRBJ2-7 | TRBV12-3/TRBV12-4 | TGTGCCAGCAGTTTAAATCCCTCGTACGAGCAGTACTTC | CASSLNPSYEQYF
16 | - | - | TRBJ1-2 | TRBV6-4 | TGTGCCAGCAGCCAAACGGGCGCCAGGGTAAAGGATGGCTACACCTTC | CASSQTGARVKDGYTF
16 | - | - | TRBJ1-5 | TRBV7-2 | TGTGCCAGCAGCTTCCACGGAGGGGCCCTTAATCAGCCCCAGCATTTT | CASSFHGGALNQPQHF
13 | - | - | TRBJ1-1 | TRBV19 | TGTGCCAGTATGGGGGCATGGGCCACTGAAGCTTTCTTT | CASMGAWATEAFF
17 | TRBD2 | once | TRBJ2-1 | TRBV4-2 | TGTGCCAGCAGCCAGCCCAATAGCGGGAGCTCCTACAATGAGCAGTTCTTC | CASSQPNSGSSYNEQFF
15 | - | - | TRBJ1-2 | TRBV4-1 | TGCGCCAGCATGGGGGCGCGGATTGTAGGCTATGGCTACACCTTC | CASMGARIVGYGYTF
17 | - | - | TRBJ2-1 | TRBV18 | TGTGCCAGCTCCCGAGGACCTACGGGAGACTCCTACAATGAGCAGTTCTTC | CASSRGPTGDSYNEQFF
13 | - | - | TRBJ1-6 | TRBV28 | TGTGCCAGCAGTCGGCGTCAACAGGGACCCCTCCACTTT | CASSRRQQGPLHF
15 | - | - | TRBJ2-7 | TRBV28 | TGTGCCAGCAGTTTACCTCCCGGGCAGGGCCACGAGCAGTACTTC | CASSLPPGQGHEQYF
16 | - | - | TRBJ1-4 | TRBV7-9 | TGTGCCAGCAGCTCCAGACAGCCTGCAACTAATGAAAAACTGTTTTTT | CASSSRQPATNEKLFF
14 | TRBD1 | - | TRBJ1-1 | TRBV29-1 | TGCAGCGTTAGCGGGCAGGGGGCGGTTGGAGGAGCTTTCTTT | CSVSGQGAVGGAFF
12 | - | - | TRBJ1-2 | TRBV29-1 | TGCAGCGGCAAAAGTGAGCCCTATGGCTACACCTTC | CSGKSEPYGYTF
11 | - | - | TRBJ2-7 | TRBV30 | TGTGCCTGGGGTAGGGGGTACGAGCAGTACTTC | CAWGRGYEQYF